Sequencing of this T cell receptor beta chain was carried out in a study of CD8+CD57+ T cells in acquired aplastic anemia. Germline assignment: CDR1 SGHRS and CDR2 YFSETQ. The CDR3 length is 13 residues. V was clipped by 4 bases and J by 8 bases; unmatched bases: 6. Patients who underwent sequencing had shown CD8+CD57+ cell expansion by flow cytometry. None of the patients had been given any therapy when their blood was sampled. A remark on this clonotype: Its antigen is not known.

Whole-study results and caveats: Roughly 30 CD8+ CDR3 sequences occurred in both the patients and the controls.

Using genomic DNA as the template, TCR beta VDJ and CDR3 profiling was carried out. TCRdb analysed the reads with MiXCR anew, one entry per CDR3 protein. Counted here are under 350,000 distinct CDR3 sequences, 50% to 65% occurring once; the ten biggest clones make up 1.3%. The specimen was sorted CD4+, CD8+, or CD8+CD57+ T cells (not recorded which) from PBMCs. The clonotype comes from a human donor with aplastic anemia. The chain has TRBV5-1 and TRBJ2-1; 7 positions match TRBD2. DNA of the CDR3: TGCGCCAGCAGCAGGACTAGTGTCGATGAGCAGTTCTTC. Protein: CASSRTSVDEQFF.